The clone carrying this TCR beta chain has a handful of counts. The sample belongs to a study of T cells in Graves' hyperthyroidism and ophthalmopathy. The CDR3 regions of TCR beta were amplified from RNA transcripts. First-round RT-PCR with HTBI primers amplified the TCR CDR3 region. MiXCR, run by TCRdb on the multiplex PCR reads, gives a single entry per CDR3 protein. The table shows fewer than 650,000 distinct CDR3 sequences, with 11% to 15% occurring only once. The CDR3 runs 17 residues. Germline-derived CDR1 and CDR2 are LNHDA and SQIVND (reference sequence). V lost 3 bases and J 1 base, leaving 16 bases between the germline ends. A lack of ophthalmopathy progression within 18 months defined stable Graves' hyperthyroidism.

What was sequenced was blood. This chain links TRBV19 with TRBJ2-1; no clear D gene. The sequence derives from a woman aged 40 to 50 with Graves' hyperthyroidism. CDR3 in DNA: TGTGCCAGTAGTATTGTTGGGGTGGGCGCTTCCTACAATGAGCAGTTCTTC. As protein: CASSIVGVGASYNEQFF.